This T cell receptor beta chain was sequenced for a study of cytomegalovirus exposure and HLA in healthy donors. About the research overall: Within an early data release were approximately 85 million unique TCRs drawn from HLA-typed donors. Study-wide points: Several of the most significant clusters appeared linked to common viral pathogens, based on a later analysis. In an earlier analysis, most TCR beta V segments were productive about 90% or about 30% of the time.

It was with 60 Vbeta and 13 Jbeta primers that the PCR ran. The data were produced by immunoSEQ multiplex PCR, yet TCRdb's version contains in-frame clones alone and is incomplete. The data show some 170,000 clones, with roughly 89% seen just once and about 0.85% held by the top ten. This CDR3 spans 18 amino acids. V lost 4 bases to trimming and J lost 1 base, with 20 bases between them. Germline V lookup: CDR1 SEHNR, CDR2 FQNEAQ (reference sequence). This clone occurred once. What it binds is unknown. The sample comprised PBMCs. This clonotype was sampled from a woman aged 30 to 39 in good health and CMV-seronegative. V and J are TRBV7-9 and TRBJ2-1; tentatively, D is TRBD2 (6 bases). This CDR3 is CASSSDRAGSHSYNEQFF. CDR3 nucleotides: TGTGCCAGCAGCTCCGACCGCGCGGGGAGCCATTCCTACAATGAGCAGTTCTTC.